This is a list of T cell receptor beta chains from one sample in a study of radiation and T cells in renal cell carcinoma. Clones were sequenced by immunoSEQ multiplex PCR, and TCRdb holds only the in-frame ones, with some missing. The data hold 100,000 to 150,000 clones, with around four fifths observed a single time. This sample comprised blood, obtained from a patient whose treatment included radiotherapy and nephrectomy. The origin of the receptors is a woman aged 55-70 years with renal cell carcinoma. Each CDR3 is given with its conserved first and last residue. A D gene is named only where the DNA matches it firmly. Rows give clone size only sometimes, using once, few, many, or a class for an expanded clone.

D gene | J gene | V gene | clone size | CDR3 protein | CDR3 DNA
. | TRBJ1-3 | TRBV5-5 | once | CASSLRGGNTIYF | TGTGCCAGCAGCTTGAGGGGTGGAAACACCATATATTTT
TRBD1 | TRBJ1-5 | TRBV19 | . | CATKPGQGNQPQHF | TGTGCCACAAAACCGGGACAGGGCAATCAGCCCCAGCATTTT
TRBD2 | TRBJ2-2 | TRBV27 | . | CASTFWAGTSKAGELFF | TGTGCCAGCACTTTCTGGGCCGGGACTAGCAAGGCCGGGGAGCTGTTTTTT
TRBD1 | TRBJ2-1 | TRBV5-1 | . | CASSPGQGYEQFF | TGCGCCAGCAGCCCGGGACAGGGCTATGAGCAGTTCTTC
. | TRBJ2-1 | TRBV5-1 | . | CASSVDTGISYNEQFF | TGCGCCAGCAGCGTGGACACAGGGATCTCCTACAATGAGCAGTTCTTC
. | TRBJ1-2 | TRBV7-2 | . | CASSLAGGEGGGGYTF | TGTGCCAGCAGCTTAGCTGGGGGAGAGGGAGGCGGAGGCTACACCTTC
TRBD1 | TRBJ2-2 | TRBV19 | . | CASSAIQGASTGELFF | TGTGCCAGTAGTGCCATACAGGGGGCGAGCACCGGGGAGCTGTTTTTT
. | TRBJ1-2 | TRBV11-2 | . | CASSRDSNYGYTF | TGTGCCAGCAGCCGTGACAGTAACTATGGCTACACCTTC
TRBD1 | TRBJ1-1 | TRBV5-1 | few | CASSIGQGEYTEAFF | TGCGCCAGCAGCATTGGACAGGGAGAGTACACTGAAGCTTTCTTT
TRBD2 | TRBJ2-3 | TRBV5-6 | . | CASSKTLAGGIDTQYF | TGTGCCAGCAGCAAAACCCTAGCGGGGGGAATAGATACGCAGTATTTT
. | TRBJ1-2 | TRBV11-2 | . | CASSLRGLDYGYTF | TGTGCCAGCAGCTTAAGGGGCTTGGACTATGGCTACACCTTC
. | TRBJ1-1 | TRBV19 | . | CASSISEQGRAEAFF | TGTGCCAGTAGTATATCCGAACAGGGTCGGGCTGAAGCTTTCTTT
. | TRBJ1-2 | TRBV20-1 | . | CSASRDGYTF | TGCAGTGCTAGCAGGGATGGCTACACCTTC
. | TRBJ2-7 | TRBV10-3 | . | CAISEGQVDSYEQYF | TGTGCCATCAGTGAGGGCCAGGTGGACTCCTACGAGCAGTACTTC
. | TRBJ2-7 | TRBV5-5 | . | CASSLLGPYEQYF | TGTGCCAGCAGCTTGCTGGGACCCTACGAGCAGTACTTC
TRBD1 | TRBJ1-6 | TRBV7-7 | . | CASSSDRDSPLHF | TGTGCTAGCAGCTCCGACAGGGATTCACCCCTCCACTTT
TRBD2 | TRBJ2-1 | TRBV9 | . | CASSVGLAGGNEQFF | TGTGCCAGCAGCGTAGGACTAGCGGGTGGCAATGAGCAGTTCTTC
TRBD2 | TRBJ2-1 | TRBV4-3 | . | CAPYPVEGLALGSEQFF | TGCGCCCCCTACCCCGTGGAGGGACTAGCGTTAGGCAGTGAGCAGTTCTTC
. | TRBJ2-5 | TRBV11-3 | . | CASSFGGSTETQYF | TGTGCCAGCAGCTTCGGGGGATCCACAGAGACCCAGTACTTC
TRBD1 | TRBJ1-1 | TRBV15 | . | CATSMGGQGAVAFF | TGTGCCACCAGCATGGGTGGACAGGGGGCGGTTGCTTTCTTT
TRBD1 | TRBJ1-2 | TRBV9 | . | CASSAGTGGMGYGYTF | TGTGCCAGCAGCGCCGGGACAGGGGGCATGGGCTATGGCTACACCTTC
TRBD1 | TRBJ2-7 | TRBV27 | . | CASSFLDRGITYEQYF | TGTGCCAGCAGTTTCCTGGACAGGGGTATTACCTACGAGCAGTACTTC
. | TRBJ1-5 | TRBV6-5 | . | CASRRSLIDNQPQHF | TGTGCCAGCAGGAGGAGTCTTATTGACAATCAGCCCCAGCATTTT
. | TRBJ2-1 | TRBV2 | . | CASSGQVYNEQFF | TGTGCCAGCAGTGGACAGGTTTACAATGAGCAGTTCTTC
. | TRBJ1-2 | TRBV18 | . | CASSPPGLVDYGYTF | TGTGCCAGCTCACCACCGGGCCTGGTCGACTATGGCTACACCTTC
. | TRBJ1-4 | TRBV7-6 | once | CASSLDSGRLSTNEKLFF | TGTGCCAGCAGCTTAGATTCGGGACGGCTATCAACTAATGAAAAACTGTTTTTT
TRBD1 | TRBJ2-2 | TRBV6-6 | . | CASSYPGTGNTGELFF | TGTGCCAGCAGTTACCCCGGGACAGGGAACACCGGGGAGCTGTTTTTT
. | TRBJ2-2 | TRBV6-6 | . | CASSYRQVTGELFF | TGTGCCAGCAGTTACCGACAGGTGACCGGGGAGCTGTTTTTT
TRBD2 | TRBJ2-7 | TRBV7-2 | . | CASSSRLAGGYWGREQYF | TGTGCCAGCAGCTCCCGACTAGCGGGAGGCTACTGGGGGCGAGAGCAGTACTTC
. | TRBJ1-1 | TRBV5-1 | few | CASSLQESTEAFF | TGCGCCAGCAGCTTACAGGAAAGTACTGAAGCTTTCTTT
. | TRBJ1-4 | TRBV19 | . | CAAGSPLFF | TGTGCCGCGGGGAGTCCCCTGTTTTTT
. | TRBJ2-1 | TRBV5-1 | . | CASSPNRASSYNEQFF | TGCGCCAGCAGCCCGAACAGGGCTAGCTCCTACAATGAGCAGTTCTTC
TRBD2 | TRBJ2-5 | TRBV10-3 | . | CAIAPGLAHLKGEETQYF | TGTGCCATCGCTCCTGGACTAGCGCATCTTAAGGGAGAAGAGACCCAGTACTTC
. | TRBJ2-2 | TRBV7-6 | . | CASSFQGGNTGELFF | TGTGCCAGCAGCTTTCAGGGGGGGAACACCGGGGAGCTGTTTTTT
. | TRBJ1-1 | TRBV27 | once | CASSSLGRAHEAFF | TGTGCCAGCAGTTCCCTCGGGAGGGCGCATGAAGCTTTCTTT
. | TRBJ1-2 | TRBV30 | . | CAWSVQAANGYTF | TGTGCCTGGAGTGTACAGGCCGCGAATGGCTACACCTTC
TRBD1 | TRBJ1-4 | TRBV6-5 | . | CASSFDRGTNEKLFF | TGTGCCAGCAGTTTCGACAGGGGGACTAATGAAAAACTGTTTTTT
TRBD1 | TRBJ1-2 | TRBV25-1 | . | CASSEAGQAGGYTF | TGTGCCAGCAGTGAAGCGGGACAGGCCGGTGGCTACACCTTC
TRBD1 | TRBJ2-7 | TRBV5-8 | . | CASRRTGRGYEQYF | TGTGCCAGCAGACGGACAGGGAGAGGGTACGAGCAGTACTTC
. | TRBJ1-1 | TRBV7-2 | . | CASSLRHGGNTEAFF | TGTGCCAGCAGCTTAAGGCATGGGGGGAACACTGAAGCTTTCTTT